These 15 T cell receptor beta chains came from one sample sequenced in a study of monozygotic twins with cystic fibrosis. This table comes from immunoSEQ multiplex PCR, and its TCRdb copy is limited to in-frame clones, with some not included. The sample consists of tens of thousands of clones, about 96% of them appearing once. Specimen: blood. The receptors were gathered from a girl aged 2-10 years with cystic fibrosis.

The chain is built from TRBV18 and TRBJ2-7; D uncertain. Germline CDR1 is KGHSH and CDR2 is LQKENI. V was trimmed by 0 bases and J by 4 bases, leaving 13 bases between them. The length of the CDR3 is 15 residues. CDR3 loop: CASSPPSILGYEQYF. Here the CDR3 DNA reads TGTGCCAGCTCACCACCCAGTATCCTTGGGTACGAGCAGTACTTC.

V usage is TRBV13 and J usage is TRBJ2-2, with D perhaps being TRBD1 or TRBD2 (5 bases each). The CDR3 is 14 residues long. Deletions cut 10 bases from V and 3 bases from J, with 15 bases between. Germline loops: CDR1 PRHDT, CDR2 FYEKMQ (reference sequence). CDR3 amino acids: CATTGLGDTGELFF. The CDR3 coding sequence is TGTGCCACGACGGGGCTAGGTGACACCGGGGAGCTGTTTTTT.

The chain couples TRBV30 to TRBJ1-1, with D hard to call. Germline lookup yields CDR1 GTSNPN and CDR2 SVGIG (reference sequence). The length of the CDR3 is 13 residues. V was cut by 0 bases and J by 1 base, with 6 bases left in between. The CDR3, as DNA: TGTGCCTGGAGTGTGGGCGGGAACACTGAAGCTTTCTTT. This gives the protein CAWSVGGNTEAFF.

The rearrangement links TRBV5-1 to TRBJ2-3; tentative D call: TRBD2 (5 bases). The ends were cut back, 3 bases at V and 1 base at J, with 9 bases in the middle. CDR3 length: 14 amino acids. The germline V gene encodes CDR1 SGHRS and CDR2 YFSETQ. The chain's CDR3 is CASSSGLGTDTQYF. For the CDR3, the DNA is TGCGCCAGCAGCTCCGGACTCGGCACAGATACGCAGTATTTT.

V is TRBV6-4 and J is TRBJ2-3; 12 positions agree with TRBD2. The CDR3 sequence is 16 residues long. Germline CDR1 reads MRHNA; CDR2 reads SNTAGT. Unmatched junction bases numbered 4, after V lost 6 bases and J lost 0 bases. The CDR3 reads CASSPTSGGSTDTQYF. In DNA, the CDR3 is TGTGCCAGCAGCCCGACTAGCGGGGGAAGCACAGATACGCAGTATTTT.

This chain joins TRBV5-1 and TRBJ1-1; D ambiguous. V was pared by 4 bases and J by 7 bases, with 17 bases between. Germline V CDR1 and CDR2: SGHRS, YFSETQ. CDR3 length: 14 residues. CDR3 DNA sequence: TGCGCCAGCAGCCTAGACCCTGGACGGGTTGAAGCTTTCTTT. Translation gives CASSLDPGRVEAFF.

The sample holds one count of this clone. The V gene is TRBV27, the J gene TRBJ2-1; 7 nucleotides align to TRBD2. Germline CDR1 MNHEY, CDR2 SMNVEV (reference sequence). The CDR3 consists of 13 residues. V was pared by 5 bases and J by 8 bases, with 6 bases of the junction left unmatched. This CDR3 is CASSLLASDEQFF. CDR3 coding DNA: TGTGCCAGCAGTCTACTAGCGTCGGATGAGCAGTTCTTC.

The V call is TRBV27, the J call TRBJ1-2, with a possible D match to TRBD1 (5 bases). V was trimmed by 3 bases and J by 3 bases, leaving 11 bases between them. CDR1 is MNHEY, CDR2 SMNVEV, per germline (reference sequence). The CDR3 length is 14 residues. CDR3 in DNA: TGTGCCAGCAGTTTCCGGGGCGGCTACTATGGCTACACCTTC. Translation gives CASSFRGGYYGYTF.

This rearrangement joins TRBV7-2 to TRBJ2-7; 7 positions agree with TRBD1. Trimming removed 2 bases from V and 1 base from J; junction bases left unmatched: 2. The CDR3 runs to 14 residues. The V gene's germline CDR1 is SGHTA and CDR2 FQGNSA. The CDR3 sequence: CASSLLTGSYEQYF. CDR3 nucleotide sequence: TGTGCCAGCAGCTTATTGACAGGGTCCTACGAGCAGTACTTC.

The chain joins TRBV7-6 to TRBJ2-7; no firm D call. Germline V gene sequence: CDR1 SGHVS, CDR2 FNYEAQ. There are 13 residues in the CDR3. The V and J ends lost 2 bases and 3 bases respectively, with 8 bases between them. Here the CDR3 reads CASSLSPGYEQYF. CDR3 in DNA: TGTGCCAGCAGCTTATCCCCAGGCTACGAGCAGTACTTC.

The J gene is TRBJ2-1, the V gene TRBV19; 8 nucleotides match TRBD2. V lost 3 bases to trimming and J lost 5 bases; unmatched junction nucleotides: 6. The germline CDR1 and CDR2 sequences are LNHDA and SQIVND (reference sequence). This CDR3 is built from 15 residues. The CDR3 region is CASSMRREVNNEQFF. The DNA of the CDR3 is TGTGCCAGTAGTATGAGGCGGGAGGTTAACAATGAGCAGTTCTTC.

The gene calls are TRBV9 and TRBJ2-3; 7 nucleotides align to TRBD2. V gave up 3 bases and J gave up 9 bases; unmatched junction bases: 10. Germline V gene lookup returns CDR1 SGDLS and CDR2 YYNGEE. The CDR3 has 14 amino acids. In DNA form, the CDR3 reads TGTGCCAGCAGCGCCGTGGGAGGGGAGGGCACGCAGTATTTT. Translated, it gives CASSAVGGEGTQYF.

This clone is a singleton in its sample. The rearrangement joins TRBV6-5 to TRBJ2-7, with TRBD2 as a possible D gene (6 bases). Trimming took 2 bases from V and 0 from J, leaving 14 bases between them. CDR3 length: 16 residues. CDR1 is MNHEY and CDR2 is SVGAGI in the germline V gene. CDR3 bases: TGTGCCAGCAGTTACGAAATATTAGCGGCCTCCTACGAGCAGTACTTC. This codes for CASSYEILAASYEQYF.

The rearrangement uses TRBV2 and TRBJ1-5; D ambiguous. The CDR3 totals 13 residues. The germline V gene encodes CDR1 SNHLY and CDR2 FYNNEI. V dropped 0 bases and J dropped 5 bases, with 5 bases sitting between them. The CDR3 sequence: CASSEARDQPQHF. CDR3 DNA: TGTGCCAGCAGTGAAGCGCGGGATCAGCCCCAGCATTTT.

This sequence joins TRBV29-1 and TRBJ2-7; TRBD1 aligns across 10 bases. Germline V CDR1 and CDR2: SQVTM, ANQGSEA. This CDR3 region has 19 residues. The V and J ends lost 1 base and 3 bases, in that order; junction bases with no gene match: 18. The CDR3 here is CSVEARSWGQGSPGYEQYF. CDR3 DNA: TGCAGCGTTGAAGCCCGGTCGTGGGGACAGGGGTCCCCGGGCTACGAGCAGTACTTC.